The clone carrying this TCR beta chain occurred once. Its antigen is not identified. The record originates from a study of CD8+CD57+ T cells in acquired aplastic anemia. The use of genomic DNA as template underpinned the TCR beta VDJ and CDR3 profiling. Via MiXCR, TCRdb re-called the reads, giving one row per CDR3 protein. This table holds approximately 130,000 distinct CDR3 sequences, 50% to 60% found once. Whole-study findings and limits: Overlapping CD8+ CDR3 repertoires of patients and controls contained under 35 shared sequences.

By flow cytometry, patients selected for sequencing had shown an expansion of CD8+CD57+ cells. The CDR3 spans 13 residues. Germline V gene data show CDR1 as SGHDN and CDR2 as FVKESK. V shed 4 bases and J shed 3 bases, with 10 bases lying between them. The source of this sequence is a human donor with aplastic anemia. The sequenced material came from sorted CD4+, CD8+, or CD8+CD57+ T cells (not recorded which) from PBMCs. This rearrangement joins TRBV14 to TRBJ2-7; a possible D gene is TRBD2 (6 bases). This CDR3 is CASSPGTYYEQYF. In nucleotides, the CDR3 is TGTGCCAGCAGCCCCGGGACTTACTACGAGCAGTACTTC. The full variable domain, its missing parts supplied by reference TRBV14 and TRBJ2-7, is EAGVTQFPSHSVIEKGQTVTLRCDPISGHDNLYWYRRVMGKEIKFLLHFVKESKQDESGMPNNRFLAERTGGTYSTLKVQPAELEDSGVYFCASSPGTYYEQYFGPGTRLTVT.